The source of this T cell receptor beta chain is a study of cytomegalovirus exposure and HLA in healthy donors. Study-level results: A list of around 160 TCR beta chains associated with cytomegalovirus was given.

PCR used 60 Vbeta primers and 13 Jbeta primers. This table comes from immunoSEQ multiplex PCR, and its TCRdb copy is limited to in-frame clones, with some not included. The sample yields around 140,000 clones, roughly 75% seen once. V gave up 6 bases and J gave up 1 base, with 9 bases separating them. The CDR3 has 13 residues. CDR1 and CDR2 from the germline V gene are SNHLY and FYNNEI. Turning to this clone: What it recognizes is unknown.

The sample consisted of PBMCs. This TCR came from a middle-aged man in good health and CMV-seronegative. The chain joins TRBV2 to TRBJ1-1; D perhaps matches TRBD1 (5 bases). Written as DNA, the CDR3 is TGTGCCAGCAGCCAGGACACGAACACTGAAGCTTTCTTT. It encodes CASSQDTNTEAFF. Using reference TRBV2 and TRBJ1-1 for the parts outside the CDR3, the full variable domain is EPEVTQTPSHQVTQMGQEVILRCVPISNHLYFYWYRQILGQKVEFLVSFYNNEISEKSEIFDDQFSVERPDGSNFTLKIRSTKLEDSAMYFCASSQDTNTEAFFGQGTRLTVV.